This TCR beta chain is from a study of shared clonotypes between healthy human individuals. About the research overall: The study used three CD4 naive, three CD4 memory, two CD8 naive and one CD8 memory plate per donor.

Germline CDR1 MNHNS, CDR2 SASEGT. The CDR3 contains 15 residues. The J segment lost 3 bases and the V segment lost 6 bases, leaving 10 bases of the junction unmatched. On this clone itself: Antigen: not known.

Here immunoSEQ multiplex PCR was the method, and the copy in TCRdb shows in-frame clones only, minus some. This table has approximately 710,000 clones, about 92% appearing once. Findings of the study overall: Sharing across four donors was highest in naive CD4 (approximately 5%) and lowest in memory CD8 (approximately 0.4%).

The chain is built from TRBV6-1 and TRBJ1-2, with TRBD1 matching 7 bases. The sequencing input was memory CD8+ T cells from PBMCs. The subset: CD45RO+ cells pooled with CCR7-negative TemRA cells. The TCR comes from a young man in good health. Some clones in this sample may be carry-over from other donors' samples. The CDR3 DNA reads as TGTGCCAGCAGCGGGACAGCGGTCCATGACTATGGCTACACCTTC. Protein product: CASSGTAVHDYGYTF.